A single sample gave rise to the 3 T cell receptor beta chains below, sequenced in a study of CD8 T cells in Susac syndrome. An amount of RNA that ranged from roughly 0.45 to 1 ug was reverse transcribed with random hexamers. TCRdb used MiXCR to reprocess the immunoSEQ multiplex PCR reads, holding one entry per CDR3 protein. Among over 350,000 distinct CDR3 sequences, approximately 85% were seen once, and the ten largest hold roughly 0.1%. Sequenced input: CD8+ T cells from PBMCs. Receptors were obtained from a human donor with multiple sclerosis.

The J gene is TRBJ1-1, the V gene TRBV2; TRBD1 aligns across 11 bases. Trimming at V came to 3 bases and at J to 7 bases, leaving 13 bases not matched to a gene. The CDR3 length is 17 residues. CDR1 is SNHLY, CDR2 FYNNEI, per germline. The CDR3 here is CASSEANRGQGVSEAFF. Written as DNA, the CDR3 is TGTGCCAGCAGTGAGGCTAACCGGGGACAGGGGGTTAGTGAAGCTTTCTTT.

The chain has TRBV29-1 and TRBJ2-7, with D maybe TRBD1 (6 bases). The CDR3 runs 11 residues. Germline V gene lookup returns CDR1 SQVTM and CDR2 ANQGSEA. Trimming removed 6 bases at V and 5 bases at J, with 11 bases between. The CDR3 region is CSVLQGHEQYF. The CDR3 nucleotides read TGCAGCGTACTGCAGGGGCACGAGCAGTACTTC.

The rearrangement links TRBV27 to TRBJ2-3; D call uncertain. This CDR3 spans 16 amino acids. Germline CDR1 reads MNHEY; CDR2 reads SMNVEV (reference sequence). The germline V and J ends were trimmed by 2 bases and 0 bases, with 12 bases remaining between them. The CDR3 sequence is CASSLNAEQSTDTQYF. The CDR3 DNA reads TGTGCCAGCAGTTTAAATGCAGAACAGAGCACAGATACGCAGTATTTT.